These T cell receptor beta chains were read from a single sample in a study of technical replicates of blood from several donors. Assay used: immunoSEQ multiplex PCR; TCRdb lists only in-frame clones, some missing. The table shows roughly 70,000 clones, with more than 85% occurring only once. What was sequenced was PBMCs. These receptors were taken from a human donor in good health. Some clones in this sample may be carry-over from other donors' samples. The CDR3 runs from the conserved cysteine through the conserved F or W. D genes are given only for firm matches. Size is omitted from some rows. Given values are once, few, many or a class for expanded clones.

J: TRBJ2-2
V: TRBV4-2
size: .
D: TRBD2
DNA: TGTGCCAGCAGCCAAGATCAGTCGTCGGGGGGGCGCACCGGGGAGCTGTTTTTT
CDR3: CASSQDQSSGGRTGELFF

J: TRBJ2-2
V: TRBV5-1
size: .
D: TRBD2
DNA: TGCGCCAGCAGACGACTAGCGGGGGACCTGGGGGAGCTGTTTTTT
CDR3: CASRRLAGDLGELFF

J: TRBJ1-1
V: TRBV19
size: .
D: .
DNA: TGTGCCAGTAGTATAGAACGGGACACTGAAGCTTTCTTT
CDR3: CASSIERDTEAFF

J: TRBJ1-5
V: TRBV5-1
size: .
D: .
DNA: TGCGCCAGCAGCTTGGCCTCCAATCAGCCCCAGCATTTT
CDR3: CASSLASNQPQHF

J: TRBJ2-5
V: TRBV7-9
size: few
D: .
DNA: TGTGCCAGCAGCACCTACAGGGAGTTGGAGGAGACCCAGTACTTC
CDR3: CASSTYRELEETQYF

J: TRBJ2-7
V: TRBV27
size: .
D: .
DNA: TGTGCCAGCACTCGGTTCGGAGGGTCCTACGAGCAGTACTTC
CDR3: CASTRFGGSYEQYF

J: TRBJ2-7
V: TRBV4-3
size: .
D: .
DNA: TGCGCCAGCAGCCAAGATGCAACAGGAACTTACGAGCAGTACTTC
CDR3: CASSQDATGTYEQYF

J: TRBJ2-7
V: TRBV27
size: .
D: TRBD1
DNA: TGTGCCAGCAGGACCAGAGGGGGCTCGGGCTACGAGCAGTACTTC
CDR3: CASRTRGGSGYEQYF

J: TRBJ1-2
V: TRBV30
size: few
D: .
DNA: TGTGCCTGTCACCTAGGGGTTGGCTATGGCTACACCTTC
CDR3: CACHLGVGYGYTF

J: TRBJ2-2
V: TRBV25-1
size: .
D: .
DNA: TGTGCCAGCAGTGAATACGCGGGCTCCGGGGAGCTGTTTTTT
CDR3: CASSEYAGSGELFF

J: TRBJ2-7
V: TRBV7-2
size: once
D: TRBD2
DNA: TGTGCCAGCACCCCCGGGACTACAGTCCTCGAGCAGTACTTC
CDR3: CASTPGTTVLEQYF

J: TRBJ1-1
V: TRBV23-1
size: .
D: TRBD1
DNA: TGCGCCAGCAGACCATGCAGTCCGGACAGGGATTACACTGAAGCTTTCTTT
CDR3: CASRPCSPDRDYTEAFF

J: TRBJ2-7
V: TRBV4-3
size: .
D: TRBD1
DNA: TGCGCCAGCAGCCAAGGGCACAGGGGGACCTACGAGCAGTACTTC
CDR3: CASSQGHRGTYEQYF

J: TRBJ1-1
V: TRBV7-7
size: .
D: TRBD1
DNA: TGTGCCAGCAGAACTAATGAAGACAGGGGGTTCGGAAAGAACACTGAAGCTTTCTTT
CDR3: CASRTNEDRGFGKNTEAFF

J: TRBJ2-6
V: TRBV5-4
size: .
D: .
DNA: TGTGCCAGCAGCTTGGCCGGACAATCGAGCTCTGGGGCCAACGTCCTGACTTTC
CDR3: CASSLAGQSSSGANVLTF

J: TRBJ2-6
V: TRBV29-1
size: .
D: .
DNA: TGCAAAGGAAGGGGGTTACGCTCTGGGGCCAACGTCCTGACTTTC
CDR3: CKGRGLRSGANVLTF

J: TRBJ1-4
V: TRBV5-5
size: .
D: .
DNA: TGTGCCAGCAGCTCCCAGGGCGCAACTAATGAAAAACTGTTTTTT
CDR3: CASSSQGATNEKLFF

J: TRBJ2-1
V: TRBV20-1
size: .
D: .
DNA: TGCAGTGCTTATACCGGGGGACAGTTCTTC
CDR3: CSAYTGGQFF

J: TRBJ2-3
V: TRBV5-5
size: .
D: TRBD1
DNA: TGTGCCAGCAGCTTAGGGCTAGGACAGGGCCTTACAGATACGCAGTATTTT
CDR3: CASSLGLGQGLTDTQYF

J: TRBJ1-5
V: TRBV19
size: .
D: .
DNA: TGTGCCAGTAGTATGGGGGGGGGAAAGCCCCAGCATTTT
CDR3: CASSMGGGKPQHF

J: TRBJ2-3
V: TRBV7-2
size: few
D: .
DNA: TGTGCCAGCAGCTTAGTCGGGGGGCCTAGTGCAGATACGCAGTATTTT
CDR3: CASSLVGGPSADTQYF

J: TRBJ2-1
V: TRBV4-3
size: .
D: .
DNA: TGCGCCAGCAGCCAAGATCTGAGGGCAGAGCAGTTCTTC
CDR3: CASSQDLRAEQFF

J: TRBJ2-7
V: TRBV14
size: .
D: .
DNA: TGTGCCAGCAGCCACCTGAGGGGGAGTGTGCCCTACGAGCAGTACTTC
CDR3: CASSHLRGSVPYEQYF

J: TRBJ1-4
V: TRBV6-5
size: .
D: .
DNA: TGTGCCAGCAGTTACGAGGGAGCAACTAATGAAAAACTGTTTTTT
CDR3: CASSYEGATNEKLFF

J: TRBJ1-2
V: TRBV2
size: .
D: .
DNA: TGTGCCAGCAGGGGAGGAGAGCGGGGCTACACCTTC
CDR3: CASRGGERGYTF